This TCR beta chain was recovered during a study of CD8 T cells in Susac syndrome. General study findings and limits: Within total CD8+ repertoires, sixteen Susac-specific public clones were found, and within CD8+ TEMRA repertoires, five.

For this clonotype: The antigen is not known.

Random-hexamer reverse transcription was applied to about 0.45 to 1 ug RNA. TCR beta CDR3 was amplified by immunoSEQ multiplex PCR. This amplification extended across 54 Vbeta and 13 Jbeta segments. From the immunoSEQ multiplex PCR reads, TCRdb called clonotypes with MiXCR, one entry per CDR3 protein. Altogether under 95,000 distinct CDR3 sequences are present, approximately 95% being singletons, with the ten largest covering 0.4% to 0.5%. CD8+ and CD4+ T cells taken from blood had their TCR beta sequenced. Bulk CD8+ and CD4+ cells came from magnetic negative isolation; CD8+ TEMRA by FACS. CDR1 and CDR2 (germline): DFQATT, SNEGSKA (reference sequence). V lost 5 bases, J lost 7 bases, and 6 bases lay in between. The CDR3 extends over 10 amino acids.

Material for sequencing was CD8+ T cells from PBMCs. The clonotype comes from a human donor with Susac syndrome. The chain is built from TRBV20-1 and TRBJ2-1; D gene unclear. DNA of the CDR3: TGCAGTGCTCTTCAGAATGAGCAGTTCTTC. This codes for CSALQNEQFF.